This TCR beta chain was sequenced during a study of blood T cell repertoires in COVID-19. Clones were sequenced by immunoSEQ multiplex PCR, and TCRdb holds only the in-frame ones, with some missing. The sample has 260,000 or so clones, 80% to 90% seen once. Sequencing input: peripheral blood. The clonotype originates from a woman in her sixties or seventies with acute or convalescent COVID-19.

The CDR3 reads CASSLGTGGNQPQHF. DNA for the CDR3: TGTGCCAGCAGCTTAGGGACAGGGGGCAATCAGCCCCAGCATTTT. The chain employs TRBV7-9 and TRBJ1-5, with TRBD1 matching over 9 bases. Germline V gives CDR1 SEHNR, CDR2 FQNEAQ (reference sequence). This CDR3 is 15 amino acids long. The V and J ends lost 1 base and 2 bases, in that order; junction bases with no gene match: 0.